The 27 T cell receptor beta chains reported below all come from one sample, sequenced in a study of shared clonotypes between healthy human individuals. Produced via immunoSEQ multiplex PCR; TCRdb's table is partial and in-frame only. The sample has 450,000 to 500,000 clones, around 80% seen once. Sequences were obtained from PBMCs. These receptors were obtained from a woman aged 35 to 49 in good health. Some clones in this sample may be carry-over from other donors' samples.

This clone has a single count. V is TRBV21-1 and J is TRBJ2-7; TRBD2 reflects the table's D call only, with no check against the DNA. TRBV21-1 is a pseudogene. CDR3 length: 19 residues. CDR3 coding DNA: TGTGCCAGCAGCACACCAAACCCGGATCCGGGACTAGGTTCCTACGAGCAGTACTTC. Protein product: CASSTPNPDPGLGSYEQYF.

The genes are TRBV7-3 and TRBJ2-5; D gene ambiguous. CDR1 SGHTA and CDR2 FQGTGA come from the germline V gene. The V and J ends lost 0 bases and 0 bases respectively, with 2 bases between them. CDR3 length equals 13 residues. The CDR3 sequence is CASSLTHQETQYF. The CDR3 nucleotides read TGTGCCAGCAGCTTAACCCACCAAGAGACCCAGTACTTC.

The V and J genes are TRBV28 and TRBJ1-2; 7 bases are shared with TRBD1. This CDR3 is built from 12 residues. The V and J ends lost 4 bases and 6 bases, in that order; junction bases with no gene match: 2. Per germline, CDR1 MDHEN and CDR2 SYDVKM. CDR3 in amino acids: CASSSGQDGYTF. In nucleotides, the CDR3 is TGTGCCAGCAGTTCCGGACAGGATGGCTACACCTTC.

The J gene is TRBJ2-7, the V gene TRBV28; TRBD1 might be the D (6 bases). The germline gives CDR1 MDHEN, CDR2 SYDVKM. V shed 7 bases and J shed 2 bases, with 18 bases lying between them. This CDR3 is built from 15 residues. CDR3 loop: CASTLSIGGPYEQYF. CDR3 nucleotide sequence: TGTGCCAGCACTCTATCGATTGGGGGCCCCTACGAGCAGTACTTC.

V and J are TRBV5-1 and TRBJ2-2; 7 bases line up with TRBD1. This CDR3 spans 15 amino acids. The germline CDR1 and CDR2 sequences are SGHRS and YFSETQ. Losses at the gene ends were 4 bases for V and 3 bases for J; bases not matched to a gene: 6. The CDR3 DNA follows: TGCGCCAGCAGCCCGGGACAGAGTTACACCGGGGAGCTGTTTTTT. Translating it yields CASSPGQSYTGELFF.

The V gene is TRBV10-1, the J gene TRBJ2-1, with D possibly being TRBD2 (5 bases). Germline-derived CDR1 and CDR2 are WNHNN and SYGVQD (reference sequence). V shed 4 bases and J shed 9 bases, with 10 bases lying between them. This CDR3 contains 12 residues. Here the CDR3 reads CASSVGLVEQFF. The CDR3 DNA is TGCGCCAGCAGTGTAGGACTGGTTGAGCAGTTCTTC.

Many counts were recorded for this clone. The V and J genes are TRBV19 and TRBJ2-6; a weak D match, TRBD1 (5 bases). The ends were cut back, 7 bases at V and 4 bases at J, with 17 bases in the middle. Germline-derived CDR1 and CDR2 are LNHDA and SQIVND (reference sequence). This CDR3 region has 16 residues. CDR3 in DNA: TGTGCCAGTACCCCACAAGGGGTAGGGGGGGCCAACGTCCTGACTTTC. Translated: CASTPQGVGGANVLTF.

V and J are TRBV2 and TRBJ2-4; D is possibly TRBD1 (6 bases). V lost 7 bases and J lost 0, with 16 bases in between. Germline V CDR1 and CDR2: SNHLY, FYNNEI. This CDR3 is 16 amino acids long. DNA for the CDR3: TGTGCCAGCACCAACCAGGGACACCTAGCCAAAAACATTCAGTACTTC. Translation gives CASTNQGHLAKNIQYF.

The CDR3 sequence: CASRRGNEKLFF. In DNA form, the CDR3 reads TGTGCCAGCCGCCGGGGTAATGAAAAACTGTTTTTT. This rearrangement joins TRBV7-2 to TRBJ1-4; D is ambiguous. The CDR3 loop spans 12 amino acids. Trimming cost V 8 bases and J 4 bases, with 8 bases left between them. Per germline, CDR1 SGHTA and CDR2 FQGNSA. Together with reference TRBV7-2 and TRBJ1-4, the CDR3 gives the full variable domain: GAGVSQSPSNKVTEKGKDVELRCDPISGHTALYWYRQSLGQGLEFLIYFQGNSAPDKSGLPSDRFSAERTGGSVSTLTIQRTQQEDSAVYLCASRRGNEKLFFGSGTQLSVL.

The rearrangement joins TRBV9 to TRBJ2-1; TRBD1 matches 7 bases. CDR3 length equals 17 residues. Germline values: CDR1 SGDLS, CDR2 YYNGEE. J lost 0 bases, V lost 3 bases, and 9 bases had no gene match. The CDR3 region has the DNA TGTGCCAGCAGCGGCCGGGACAGATCAAGCTCCTACAATGAGCAGTTCTTC. Translating gives CASSGRDRSSSYNEQFF.

This clone has just a few counts. The genes are TRBV19 and TRBJ2-3; D not resolved. Trimming shortened V by 3 bases and J by 4 bases, and 14 bases separated the two germline ends. Germline V gene lookup returns CDR1 LNHDA and CDR2 SQIVND (reference sequence). The CDR3 has 15 amino acids. This CDR3 is CASSIVVGGSDTQYF. The CDR3 region has the DNA TGTGCCAGTAGTATCGTTGTAGGTGGCTCAGATACGCAGTATTTT.

V and J are TRBV7-2 and TRBJ2-7; 7 bases agree with TRBD1. The germline V gene has CDR1 SGHTA and CDR2 FQGNSA. This CDR3 region has 15 residues. Trimming removed 4 bases from V and 5 bases from J; junction bases left unmatched: 11. CDR3 bases: TGTGCCAGCAGCTCTCCCCACAGGGGAGAACACGAGCAGTACTTC. This encodes CASSSPHRGEHEQYF.

The V gene is TRBV10-3, the J gene TRBJ2-6; D unclear. The germline gives CDR1 ENHRY, CDR2 SYGVKD. Trimming left V 2 bases short and J 0 bases short, with 5 bases between. This CDR3 has 15 residues. The CDR3 loop is CAISEADSGANVLTF. The CDR3 DNA is TGTGCCATCAGTGAGGCAGACTCTGGGGCCAACGTCCTGACTTTC.

This clone was recorded at least ten times. The rearrangement joins TRBV5-1 to TRBJ1-4; TRBD1 is a possible D gene (5 bases). CDR3 length: 13 residues. V dropped 4 bases and J dropped 9 bases, with 13 bases sitting between them. Germline values: CDR1 SGHRS, CDR2 YFSETQ. This CDR3 reads CASSEVGAQKLFF. The CDR3 DNA is TGCGCCAGCAGCGAGGTTGGGGCTCAAAAACTGTTTTTT.

This rearrangement joins TRBV28 to TRBJ2-1; no clear D gene. The V end was cut by 8 bases, the J end by 0 bases, with 14 bases between. This CDR3 spans 15 amino acids. The germline gives CDR1 MDHEN, CDR2 SYDVKM. The CDR3 protein is CASGSLGGSYNEQFF. The CDR3 DNA reads TGTGCCAGCGGGTCTCTCGGCGGCTCCTACAATGAGCAGTTCTTC.

Worth noting for this clone: At one end, the junction sequence differs from germline, possibly due to a read error. This chain joins TRBV9 and TRBJ2-7; D unclear. This CDR3 has 9 amino acids. CDR1 is SGDLS, CDR2 YYNGEE, per germline. DNA of the CDR3: TGTGCCAGCAGCGTAAGGACCTTATTC. Amino acids: CASSVRTLF. The full variable domain, rest sourced from reference TRBV9 and TRBJ2-7, is DSGVTQTPKHLITATGQRVTLRCSPRSGDLSVYWYQQSLDQGLQFLIQYYNGEERAKGNILERFSAQQFPDLHSELNLSSLELGDSALYFCASSVRTLFGPGTRLTVT.

The J gene is TRBJ2-3, the V gene TRBV5-1, with 13 nucleotides matching TRBD2. Germline-derived CDR1 and CDR2 are SGHRS and YFSETQ. V lost 4 bases to trimming and J lost 4 bases; unmatched junction nucleotides: 6. The CDR3 covers 16 residues. The CDR3: CASSLTSGRASDTQYF. The CDR3 DNA is TGCGCCAGCAGCCTAACTAGCGGGAGGGCCTCAGATACGCAGTATTTT.

This clone was seen a few times. V is TRBV2 and J is TRBJ2-7; either TRBD1 or TRBD2 may supply D (5 bases each). The CDR3 length is 15 residues. Trimming pared 5 bases from V and 2 bases from J, leaving 16 bases between. Germline values: CDR1 SNHLY, CDR2 FYNNEI. The CDR3 loop reads CASSQPGRLPYEQYF. Written as DNA, the CDR3 is TGTGCCAGCAGTCAGCCGGGACGCTTGCCCTACGAGCAGTACTTC.

This chain links TRBV5-1 with TRBJ2-1; D ambiguous. The CDR3 runs to 14 residues. With 0 bases removed from V and 4 bases from J, the gap between germline ends came to 8 bases. Per germline, CDR1 SGHRS and CDR2 YFSETQ. CDR3 in amino acids: CASSLEAAYNEQFF. CDR3 coding DNA: TGCGCCAGCAGCTTGGAGGCGGCTTACAATGAGCAGTTCTTC.

As DNA, the CDR3 is TGCGCCAGCAGCCGTCGGGACAGGGGGAATTCACCCCTCCACTTT. This translates into CASSRRDRGNSPLHF. The V and J genes are TRBV4-3 and TRBJ1-6; 11 bases fit TRBD1. J was trimmed by 7 bases and V by 4 bases; bases with no gene match: 3. CDR3 size: 15 residues. Germline V gives CDR1 LGHNA, CDR2 YSLEER.

This sequence joins TRBV30 and TRBJ2-5, with TRBD2 matching 7 bases. Judging by the DNA end, TRBJ2-7 fits better; the J call may be wrong. Germline V gives CDR1 GTSNPN, CDR2 SVGIG (reference sequence). This CDR3 region has 14 residues. For the CDR3, the DNA is TGTGCCTGGAGGCATCCAGCGGGATATTACGAGCAGTACTTC. Residues: CAWRHPAGYYEQYF.

The genes are TRBV10-2 and TRBJ2-7; no firm D call. Deletions cut 4 bases from V and 2 bases from J, with 9 bases between. The length of the CDR3 is 13 residues. Germline CDR1 reads WSHSY; CDR2 reads SAAADI. The CDR3 sequence is CASSGRNTYEQYF. The DNA for the CDR3 is TGCGCCAGCAGTGGGAGAAATACCTACGAGCAGTACTTC.

This chain joins TRBV6-6 and TRBJ2-7; 8 bases map to TRBD2. The germline CDR1 and CDR2 sequences are MNHNY and SVGAGI (reference sequence). Trimming cost V 7 bases and J 1 base; bases outside gene matches: 12. This CDR3 is built from 16 residues. The CDR3 is CASNNSGGRGSYEQYF. The CDR3 DNA follows: TGTGCCAGCAACAACTCGGGGGGGAGAGGTTCCTACGAGCAGTACTTC.

As regards this clone: The junction and the germline gene differ at one end; a read error may be behind it. The rearrangement links TRBV30 to TRBJ1-5, with a tentative D call TRBD1 (5 bases). CDR1 is GTSNPN and CDR2 is SVGIG in the germline V gene (reference sequence). The CDR3 runs 15 residues. The CDR3, as DNA: TGTGCCTGGAGTTCCAAGGGGTGGAGCAATCGGCCCCAGCATTTT. Translated: CAWSSKGWSNRPQHF. Looking up the rest from reference TRBV30 and TRBJ1-5 gives the full variable domain: SQTIHQWPATLVQPVGSPLSLECTVEGTSNPNLYWYRQAAGRGLQLLFYSVGIGQISSEVPQNLSASRPQDRQFILSSKKLLLSDSGFYLCAWSSKGWSNRPQHFGDGTRLSIL.

The rearrangement joins TRBV29-1 to TRBJ2-7, with TRBD1 matching over 8 bases. The germline CDR1 and CDR2 sequences are SQVTM and ANQGSEA. The CDR3 is 15 residues long. V shed 5 bases and J 4 bases; nucleotides not matched to a gene: 13. The CDR3: CSVCDDRGNKYEQYF. In DNA, the CDR3 is TGCAGCGTTTGCGACGACAGGGGAAACAAGTACGAGCAGTACTTC.

A remark on this clone: Since the CDR3 does not end with the conserved phenylalanine or tryptophan, this likely comes from a read error. The V call is TRBV7-2, the J call TRBJ1-2, with TRBD1 as a possible D gene (6 bases). V lost 0 bases, J lost 1 base, and 12 bases lay in between. Germline V gene lookup returns CDR1 SGHTA and CDR2 FQGNSA. The CDR3 runs 16 residues. The CDR3: CASSLASGQSNYGYTS. CDR3 coding DNA: TGTGCCAGCAGCTTAGCTTCCGGACAGAGTAACTATGGCTACACCTCC.

CDR3 in amino acids: CASSYRLADYNEQFF. DNA of the CDR3: TGTGCCAGCAGTTACCGACTAGCGGACTACAATGAGCAGTTCTTC. This chain links TRBV6-5 with TRBJ2-1; 9 bases map to TRBD2. From germline, CDR1 is MNHEY and CDR2 SVGAGI. Trimming took 2 bases from V and 3 from J; bases not matched to a gene: 2. The CDR3 length is 15 residues.